The 25 T cell receptor beta chains reported below all come from one sample, sequenced in a study of shared clonotypes between healthy human individuals. Only in-frame clones appear in the TCRdb table, and some are missing; sequencing was by immunoSEQ multiplex PCR. The table includes under 850,000 clones, approximately 77% detected once. Sequenced material: memory CD4+ T cells sorted from blood. Regarding subset: CD45RA-negative fraction. These receptors came from a woman aged 25 to 39 in good health.

The chain employs TRBV10-3 and TRBJ2-7; 8 bases map to TRBD1. The CDR3 has 12 amino acids. Germline loops: CDR1 ENHRY, CDR2 SYGVKD. Germline trimming cut 9 bases from V and 5 bases from J; bases unmatched to any gene: 6. DNA for the CDR3: TGTGCCATTCGACAGGGGACCCACGAGCAGTACTTC. This translates into CAIRQGTHEQYF.

The chain joins TRBV6-1 to TRBJ2-3; TRBD1 aligns across 7 bases. Germline-derived CDR1 and CDR2 are MNHNS and SASEGT. This CDR3 region has 15 residues. J was trimmed by 3 bases and V by 7 bases; bases with no gene match: 10. The CDR3: CASIHRGEGTDTQYF. CDR3 sequence (DNA): TGTGCCAGCATTCACAGGGGTGAGGGGACAGATACGCAGTATTTT.

The chain uses TRBV9 and TRBJ2-3; a possible D gene is TRBD1 (5 bases). This CDR3 is 13 amino acids long. Germline V lookup: CDR1 SGDLS, CDR2 YYNGEE. V was pared by 8 bases and J by 2 bases, with 12 bases between. The CDR3 nucleotides are TGTGCCAGTCAGACAGAAGTCACAGATACGCAGTATTTT. Translation: CASQTEVTDTQYF.

The chain uses TRBV19 and TRBJ2-2, with TRBD2 matching over 7 bases. CDR1 LNHDA and CDR2 SQIVND come from the germline V gene (reference sequence). The V and J ends lost 3 bases and 6 bases, in that order; junction bases with no gene match: 10. The CDR3 length is 16 residues. The CDR3 sequence: CASSMERGLIAGELFF. For the CDR3, the DNA is TGTGCCAGTAGTATGGAGCGGGGTCTAATTGCCGGGGAGCTGTTTTTT.

This chain links TRBV7-2 with TRBJ1-5; 7 bases match TRBD1. The ends lost 5 bases at V and 1 base at J; junction bases unmatched: 5. The length of the CDR3 is 15 residues. CDR1 and CDR2 from the germline V gene are SGHTA and FQGNSA. The CDR3 sequence: CASSADRQSNQPQHF. The CDR3 region has the DNA TGTGCCAGCAGCGCGGACAGGCAAAGCAATCAGCCCCAGCATTTT.

The chain has TRBV28 and TRBJ2-3, with D maybe TRBD1 (6 bases). This CDR3 region has 15 residues. V lost 1 base, J lost 6 bases, and 14 bases lay in between. Germline lookup yields CDR1 MDHEN and CDR2 SYDVKM. The CDR3 spells CASSLSSGAIDTQYF. CDR3 in DNA: TGTGCCAGCAGTTTATCGTCAGGGGCGATCGATACGCAGTATTTT.

This clone has a single count. The V and J genes are TRBV27 and TRBJ1-5, with 7 bases lining up with TRBD1. The CDR3 is 15 residues long. Germline V gene sequence: CDR1 MNHEY, CDR2 SMNVEV (reference sequence). The J segment lost 7 bases and the V segment lost 5 bases, leaving 11 bases of the junction unmatched. Here the CDR3 DNA reads TGTGCCAGCAGTCCGCGTTACAGGGGAACACAGCCCCAGCATTTT. Its translation: CASSPRYRGTQPQHF.

This clone was observed a single time. The rearrangement uses TRBV4-1 and TRBJ2-5; 7 nucleotides line up with TRBD2. After removal of 0 bases from V and 5 bases from J, the junction contained 12 bases not matched to a gene. The CDR3 runs 17 residues. The germline V gene encodes CDR1 MGHRA and CDR2 YSYEKL. The CDR3 region is CASSQDPRASGGETQYF. In nucleotides, the CDR3 is TGCGCCAGCAGCCAAGACCCCCGGGCTAGCGGAGGGGAGACCCAGTACTTC.

This sequence joins TRBV2 and TRBJ2-3; D is unresolved. CDR1 is SNHLY and CDR2 is FYNNEI in the germline V gene. CDR3 length: 17 residues. V lost 5 bases and J lost 8, with 26 bases in between. CDR3 amino acids: CASSRLRKGRDLGTQYF. The CDR3 DNA is TGTGCCAGCAGTCGCCTTCGAAAGGGTCGAGACCTAGGTACGCAGTATTTT.

This clone was observed a few times. V is TRBV2 and J is TRBJ1-2, with D possibly matching TRBD1 (5 bases). Trimming shortened V by 6 bases and J by 3 bases, and 11 bases separated the two germline ends. The CDR3 consists of 13 residues. Germline V gene sequence: CDR1 SNHLY, CDR2 FYNNEI. Here the CDR3 DNA reads TGTGCCAGCAGCCGAGGGGTTGACTATGGCTACACCTTC. It encodes CASSRGVDYGYTF.

This sequence joins TRBV2 and TRBJ1-6, with D possibly TRBD1 on 5 matching bases. V lost 8 bases to trimming and J lost 7 bases, with 15 bases between them. In germline, CDR1 is SNHLY, CDR2 FYNNEI. The CDR3 runs 14 residues. CDR3 protein: CASGLGRGNSPLHF. The CDR3, as DNA: TGTGCCAGCGGTTTGGGACGAGGGAATTCACCCCTCCACTTT.

This clone was recorded only once. The CDR3 region is CASSSPRNSGANVLTF. The CDR3 DNA reads TGTGCCAGCAGTTCCCCGAGGAACTCTGGGGCCAACGTCCTGACTTTC. The chain links TRBV28 to TRBJ2-6; no firm D call. V lost 4 bases and J 0 bases, leaving 10 bases between the germline ends. The CDR3 runs to 16 residues. Germline CDR1 MDHEN, CDR2 SYDVKM. The full variable domain, in which reference TRBV28 and TRBJ2-6 provide the parts outside the CDR3, is DVKVTQSSRYLVKRTGEKVFLECVQDMDHENMFWYRQDPGLGLRLIYFSYDVKMKEKGDIPEGYSVSREKKERFSLILESASTNQTSMYLCASSSPRNSGANVLTFGAGSRLTVL.

The V call is TRBV18, the J call TRBJ2-3; D ambiguous. With 0 bases removed from V and 4 bases from J, the gap between germline ends came to 5 bases. This CDR3 is 13 amino acids long. Per germline, CDR1 KGHSH and CDR2 LQKENI. This CDR3 reads CASSPPQADTQYF. The CDR3 nucleotides are TGTGCCAGCTCACCACCCCAGGCAGATACGCAGTATTTT. Together with reference TRBV18 and TRBJ2-3, the CDR3 gives the full variable domain: NAGVMQNPRHLVRRRGQEARLRCSPMKGHSHVYWYRQLPEEGLKFMVYLQKENIIDESGMPKERFSAEFPKEGPSILRIQQVVRGDSAAYFCASSPPQADTQYFGPGTRLTVL.

For this clone: This sample also contains other DNA sequences that code for the same CDR3. V is TRBV30 and J is TRBJ1-3; D uncertain. CDR1 GTSNPN and CDR2 SVGIG come from the germline V gene (reference sequence). The length of the CDR3 is 12 residues. V shed 1 base and J shed 3 bases, with 4 bases lying between them. The CDR3 protein is CAWSGGGNTIYF. The CDR3 DNA reads as TGTGCCTGGAGTGGAGGTGGAAACACCATATATTTT.

The rearrangement uses TRBV19 and TRBJ2-6, with D tentatively TRBD2 (5 bases). Germline values: CDR1 LNHDA, CDR2 SQIVND (reference sequence). Trimming stripped 3 bases from V and 3 bases from J, with 15 bases between. This CDR3 has 17 amino acids. CDR3 nucleotides: TGTGCCAGTAGTATGCCCTTCTTGGGGAGTGGGGCCAACGTCCTGACTTTC. It specifies CASSMPFLGSGANVLTF.

This clone was counted a few times. The chain links TRBV6-1 to TRBJ1-1; D not resolved. The CDR3 spans 15 residues. Trimming removed 3 bases from V and 1 base from J, with 12 bases in between. Germline lookup yields CDR1 MNHNS and CDR2 SASEGT. CDR3 sequence reads: CASSDGLWGNTEAFF. CDR3 nucleotide sequence: TGTGCCAGCAGTGACGGGTTGTGGGGGAACACTGAAGCTTTCTTT.

This rearrangement joins TRBV4-1 to TRBJ1-4, with no clear D. This CDR3 is built from 13 residues. V gave up 2 bases and J gave up 7 bases, with 8 bases separating them. Germline V gene lookup returns CDR1 MGHRA and CDR2 YSYEKL. The CDR3 sequence: CASSQRRREKLFF. The DNA of the CDR3 is TGCGCCAGCAGCCAACGGCGGCGTGAAAAACTGTTTTTT.

The rearrangement uses TRBV7-2 and TRBJ2-5, with D tentatively TRBD1 or TRBD2 (6 bases each). The CDR3 runs 12 residues. Germline V gives CDR1 SGHTA, CDR2 FQGNSA. V was trimmed by 7 bases and J by 5 bases, leaving 11 bases between them. The CDR3 DNA reads TGTGCCAGCACCTGGGGGGCTGAGACCCAGTACTTC. Residues: CASTWGAETQYF.

The rearrangement links TRBV5-1 to TRBJ2-2, with a weak D call TRBD1 (7 bases). In germline, CDR1 is SGHRS, CDR2 YFSETQ. V was trimmed by 3 bases and J by 5 bases, leaving 20 bases between them. The CDR3 spans 17 residues. DNA of the CDR3: TGCGCCAGCAGCTCGACAGGGAGGTTGGAGATTACCGGGGAGCTGTTTTTT. Protein: CASSSTGRLEITGELFF.

The V and J genes are TRBV5-1 and TRBJ2-2; TRBD2 matches at 8 bases. V lost 6 bases and J lost 4; bases outside the gene matches: 11. CDR1 SGHRS and CDR2 YFSETQ come from the germline V gene. The CDR3 is 16 amino acids. The chain's CDR3 is CASTSQAGASTGELFF. CDR3 nucleotides: TGCGCCAGCACCTCGCAAGCGGGAGCGAGCACCGGGGAGCTGTTTTTT.

The V call is TRBV25-1, the J call TRBJ2-7; 7 bases agree with TRBD1. Unmatched junction bases numbered 14, after V lost 3 bases and J lost 6 bases. Germline V lookup: CDR1 MGHDK, CDR2 SYGVNS. The CDR3 spans 16 residues. The CDR3 nucleotides read TGTGCCAGCAGTGACCTCCAGACAGGGAGTGCGGGCGAGCAGTACTTC. Translated: CASSDLQTGSAGEQYF.

There are a few counts of this clone. Additional DNA sequences in this sample encode the identical CDR3. CDR3 sequence: CASSLVGTSGTDTQYF. The CDR3 DNA follows: TGTGCCAGCAGCTTAGTTGGGACTAGCGGGACAGATACGCAGTATTTT. The chain joins TRBV7-2 to TRBJ2-3; the match to TRBD2 covers 12 bases. The CDR3 totals 16 residues. Per the germline V gene, CDR1 is SGHTA and CDR2 is FQGNSA. With V trimmed by 1 base and J by 3 bases, 2 bases remained unmatched.

This rearrangement joins TRBV27 to TRBJ2-7; 7 bases are shared with TRBD2. Germline CDR1 MNHEY, CDR2 SMNVEV (reference sequence). The CDR3 is 15 residues long. Unmatched junction bases numbered 5, after V lost 1 base and J lost 2 bases. CDR3 amino acids: CASSLFSSGPYEQYF. In DNA form, the CDR3 reads TGTGCCAGCAGTTTATTCTCTAGCGGTCCCTACGAGCAGTACTTC.

The V gene is TRBV7-9, the J gene TRBJ2-7; D is uncertain. Deletions cut 7 bases from V and 5 bases from J, with 15 bases between. In germline, CDR1 is SEHNR, CDR2 FQNEAQ (reference sequence). The CDR3 is made up of 13 amino acids. The CDR3 coding sequence is TGTGCCAGCAACGGTGGGAACGCCGACGAGCAGTACTTC. It encodes CASNGGNADEQYF.

Only a few counts were recorded for this clone. The sample carries other DNA sequences with the same CDR3. This chain connects TRBV10-3 to TRBJ1-1; maybe TRBD1 (5 bases). V dropped 2 bases and J dropped 1 base, with 5 bases sitting between them. The CDR3 has 13 amino acids. Per germline, CDR1 ENHRY and CDR2 SYGVKD. CDR3 region: CAISEGANTEAFF. Written as DNA, the CDR3 is TGTGCCATCAGTGAGGGGGCGAACACTGAAGCTTTCTTT.